The 25 T cell receptor beta chains presented below share a single source sample, sequenced in a study of Ad26.COV2.S vaccination and SARS-CoV-2 variants. Only in-frame clones appear in the TCRdb table, and some are missing; sequencing was by immunoSEQ multiplex PCR. The table shows about 680,000 clones, with more than 80% occurring only once. As for treatment: roughly 20 received Ad26.COV2.S at low or high dose, single or two shots; about 5 received placebo; per-sample allocation not given. Sampling was done on day 63 after the first vaccine or placebo injection. The source material was peripheral blood, sampled in a trial of Ad26.COV2.S vaccine versus placebo. The receptor source for this set is a person aged 18 to 65 who received the Ad26.COV2.S COVID-19 vaccine or a placebo.

The chain combines TRBV12-3 or TRBV12-4 with TRBJ1-2; unclear D gene. The CDR3 runs to 12 residues. V was shortened by 1 base and J by 12 bases, with 12 bases between the two germline ends. The CDR3: CASSLGSTRNTF. The CDR3 nucleotides are TGTGCCAGCAGTTTAGGGTCAACTCGAAACACCTTC.

This clone turned up a few times. The chain carries TRBV14 and TRBJ1-2, with D hard to call. CDR3 length: 13 amino acids. Trimming took off 2 bases at V and 8 bases at J, with 12 bases between the two ends. Germline assignment: CDR1 SGHDN and CDR2 FVKESK. The CDR3, as DNA: TGTGCCAGCAGCCAATCCCTCTTGGGAGGCTACACCTTC. Translating gives CASSQSLLGGYTF.

This clone has a handful of counts. The V and J genes are TRBV7-9 and TRBJ2-7; maybe TRBD1 (6 bases). CDR1 SEHNR and CDR2 FQNEAQ come from the germline V gene (reference sequence). With 5 bases removed from V and 0 bases from J, the gap between germline ends came to 17 bases. This CDR3 region has 16 residues. The chain's CDR3 is CASSSPDRTSSYEQYF. Here the CDR3 DNA reads TGTGCCAGCAGCAGCCCCGACAGGACAAGCTCCTACGAGCAGTACTTC. Together with reference TRBV7-9 and TRBJ2-7, the CDR3 gives the full variable domain: DTGVSQNPRHKITKRGQNVTFRCDPISEHNRLYWYRQTLGQGPEFLTYFQNEAQLEKSRLLSDRFSAERPKGSFSTLEIQRTEQGDSAMYLCASSSPDRTSSYEQYFGPGTRLTVT.

The chain couples TRBV7-2 to TRBJ1-2, with TRBD1 matching 10 bases. With 1 base clipped from V and 6 bases from J, the junction kept 2 bases outside the gene matches. This CDR3 has 14 residues. Germline V gene lookup returns CDR1 SGHTA and CDR2 FQGNSA. DNA for the CDR3: TGTGCCAGCAGCTTAGGGGACAGGGGTAATGGCTACACCTTC. This sequence encodes CASSLGDRGNGYTF.

The chain recombines TRBV7-2 with TRBJ2-1; D tentatively fits TRBD1 or TRBD2 (6 bases each). This CDR3 comprises 15 residues. V lost 2 bases and J lost 3, with 11 bases in between. From germline, CDR1 is SGHTA and CDR2 FQGNSA. CDR3 residues: CASSLPKGGYNEQFF. Written as DNA, the CDR3 is TGTGCCAGCAGCTTACCTAAGGGGGGCTACAATGAGCAGTTCTTC.

V and J are TRBV12-5 and TRBJ2-6, with D possibly matching TRBD1 (5 bases). The V end lost 4 bases, the J end lost 1 base, and 11 bases lay between the germline ends. The CDR3 runs to 16 residues. Germline V lookup: CDR1 LGHNT, CDR2 FRNRAP. The CDR3 coding sequence is TGTGCTAGTGGTTCAGGGCTTGGTTCTGGGGCCAACGTCCTGACTTTC. Translating gives CASGSGLGSGANVLTF.

V is TRBV28 and J is TRBJ1-5, with TRBD1 identical over 7 bases. The CDR3 consists of 14 residues. Germline CDR1 is MDHEN and CDR2 is SYDVKM. The V gene end was trimmed by 6 bases and the J gene end by 9 bases; junction bases not matched to a gene: 11. The CDR3 reads CASRSAGGGRPQHF. CDR3 DNA sequence: TGTGCCAGCAGATCTGCAGGGGGGGGTAGGCCCCAGCATTTT.

This chain uses TRBV12-3 or TRBV12-4 with TRBJ2-1; D not certain. The CDR3 length is 12 residues. Between the trimmed V and J ends, which lost 4 bases and 4 bases, there was a span of 5 bases. The CDR3 region is CASSSAYNEQFF. DNA of the CDR3: TGTGCCAGCAGTTCGGCGTACAATGAGCAGTTCTTC.

This chain connects TRBV20-1 to TRBJ2-7; 8 nucleotides line up with TRBD1. CDR3 length: 14 residues. Germline loops: CDR1 DFQATT, CDR2 SNEGSKA (reference sequence). The V segment lost 3 bases and the J segment 4 bases; nucleotides outside the gene matches: 8. The CDR3: CSASDSDRDYEQYF. The CDR3 DNA reads TGCAGTGCTAGTGATTCGGACAGGGATTACGAGCAGTACTTC.

This clone was counted a single time. V gene TRBV5-5 combines with J gene TRBJ2-3; maybe TRBD2 (6 bases). Trimming cost V 2 bases and J 5 bases, with 6 bases left between them. The CDR3 contains 12 residues. Germline loops: CDR1 SGHKS, CDR2 YYEKEE (reference sequence). The CDR3 sequence is CASSLAGDTQYF. The CDR3 DNA sequence: TGTGCCAGCAGCTTAGCGGGAGATACGCAGTATTTT.

This clone came up a few times. The chain combines TRBV5-8 with TRBJ1-6; no firm D call. CDR3 size: 13 residues. V lost 0 bases and J 9 bases, leaving 7 bases between the germline ends. The germline gives CDR1 SGHTS, CDR2 YDEGEE. CDR3 nucleotide sequence: TGTGCCAGCAGCTTGGAAAGGCTTTCACCCCTCCACTTT. Translated, it gives CASSLERLSPLHF.

This clone was seen a single time. The chain's CDR3 is CASSLQRGGLGEQFF. Written as DNA, the CDR3 is TGTGCCAGCAGCCTTCAGCGGGGGGGTTTGGGTGAGCAGTTCTTC. J is TRBJ2-1 and V is TRBV7-8; 10 bases are a match to TRBD2. CDR3 size: 15 residues. V shed 5 bases and J 9 bases; nucleotides not matched to a gene: 10. CDR1 SGHVS and CDR2 FQNEAQ come from the germline V gene.

V usage is TRBV7-3 and J usage is TRBJ2-2; the D gene is possibly TRBD1 (6 bases). The CDR3 runs to 15 residues. Germline assignment: CDR1 SGHTA and CDR2 FQGTGA. V lost 5 bases and J 7 bases, leaving 17 bases between the germline ends. Here the CDR3 reads CASSAAQGWDGELFF. The DNA for the CDR3 is TGTGCCAGCAGCGCGGCGCAGGGGTGGGACGGGGAGCTGTTTTTT.

The V call is TRBV12-5, the J call TRBJ1-2; D may be TRBD1 (5 bases). Germline values: CDR1 LGHNT, CDR2 FRNRAP. This CDR3 is built from 17 residues. V was shortened by 1 base and J by 8 bases, with 23 bases between the two germline ends. The CDR3, as DNA: TGTGCTAGTGGTTTGGCGAAACCCCAGGGCCCGATTCGAGGCTACACCTTC. Its protein is CASGLAKPQGPIRGYTF.

The chain couples TRBV11-1 to TRBJ2-5; no firm D call. Trimming pared 4 bases from V and 7 bases from J, leaving 16 bases between. The V gene's germline CDR1 is SGHAT and CDR2 FQDESV (reference sequence). The CDR3 totals 14 residues. This CDR3 reads CASSSTLAWSTQYF. CDR3 sequence (DNA): TGTGCCAGCAGCTCGACTCTTGCGTGGTCGACCCAGTACTTC.

The chain combines TRBV7-7 with TRBJ2-7; TRBD2 is a possible D gene (6 bases). The CDR3 is 15 residues long. V was trimmed by 4 bases and J by 2 bases, leaving 15 bases between them. Germline CDR1 reads SSHAT; CDR2 reads FNYEAQ (reference sequence). Here the CDR3 reads CASSSGGTLTYEQYF. For the CDR3, the DNA is TGTGCCAGCAGCTCAGGCGGGACGCTGACCTACGAGCAGTACTTC.

This clone was found once. This chain joins TRBV19 and TRBJ2-1; 10 bases match TRBD2. The V gene end was trimmed by 5 bases and the J gene end by 7 bases; junction bases not matched to a gene: 8. CDR3 length equals 15 residues. CDR1 and CDR2 from the germline V gene are LNHDA and SQIVND (reference sequence). CDR3: CASSSSSGSHNEQFF. CDR3 DNA sequence: TGTGCCAGTAGTTCCTCTAGCGGGAGTCATAATGAGCAGTTCTTC.

The chain combines TRBV6-6 with TRBJ1-5; the match to TRBD1 covers 9 bases. The V segment lost 6 bases and the J segment 6 bases; nucleotides outside the gene matches: 9. Per germline, CDR1 MNHNY and CDR2 SVGAGI (reference sequence). The CDR3 runs to 15 residues. CDR3 nucleotide sequence: TGTGCCAGCAGCCGCGGGACAGGGCTCGCTCAGCCCCAGCATTTT. It yields the protein CASSRGTGLAQPQHF.

The chain combines TRBV6-5 with TRBJ2-7; D remains ambiguous. Germline-derived CDR1 and CDR2 are MNHEY and SVGAGI. Trimming took 0 bases from V and 2 from J, leaving 11 bases between them. This CDR3 has 15 residues. CDR3 sequence reads: CASSYSGAIPYEQYF. DNA for the CDR3: TGTGCCAGCAGTTACTCCGGCGCCATCCCCTACGAGCAGTACTTC.

The rearrangement joins TRBV27 to TRBJ2-7, with 11 bases fitting TRBD1. V lost 5 bases and J lost 2; bases outside the gene matches: 8. CDR1 and CDR2 (germline): MNHEY, SMNVEV (reference sequence). CDR3 length equals 16 residues. CDR3 DNA sequence: TGTGCCAGCAGTGGGGGGGACAGGGGGAGACCCTACGAGCAGTACTTC. It encodes CASSGGDRGRPYEQYF.

Written as DNA, the CDR3 is TGCAGTGCTAGTGGACAGGGAACTTATGGCTACACCTTC. This sequence encodes CSASGQGTYGYTF. This sequence joins TRBV20-1 and TRBJ1-2, with 8 bases fitting TRBD1. J was trimmed by 5 bases and V by 3 bases; bases with no gene match: 5. The CDR3 runs 13 residues. Germline-derived CDR1 and CDR2 are DFQATT and SNEGSKA (reference sequence).

J is TRBJ2-3 and V is TRBV10-3, with 7 bases lining up with TRBD1. This CDR3 has 15 amino acids. With 6 bases clipped from V and 4 bases from J, the junction kept 10 bases outside the gene matches. The V gene's germline CDR1 is ENHRY and CDR2 SYGVKD. CDR3 sequence: CAISPGQTIPDTQYF. Written as DNA, the CDR3 is TGTGCCATCAGCCCGGGACAGACCATACCAGATACGCAGTATTTT.

This chain links TRBV19 with TRBJ2-5, with 7 bases lining up with TRBD1. V trimming: 5 bases; J trimming: 2 bases; junction bases outside the gene matches: 5. The germline V gene has CDR1 LNHDA and CDR2 SQIVND (reference sequence). The CDR3 is 14 amino acids. CDR3 amino acids: CASSHTGQQETQYF. CDR3 sequence (DNA): TGTGCCAGTAGTCATACGGGACAGCAAGAGACCCAGTACTTC.

The chain links TRBV11-2 to TRBJ1-1; 8 positions agree with TRBD1. The V and J ends lost 2 bases and 3 bases, in that order; junction bases with no gene match: 5. CDR1 is SGHAT, CDR2 FQNNGV, per germline. The CDR3 is made up of 15 amino acids. The DNA of the CDR3 is TGTGCCAGCAGCTTATGGACAGGGTGGGACACTGAAGCTTTCTTT. Encoded protein: CASSLWTGWDTEAFF.

Comments on this clone: The same CDR3 arises from other DNA sequences in this sample as well. The chain carries TRBV20-1 and TRBJ2-5; D remains unclear. Germline CDR1 is DFQATT and CDR2 is SNEGSKA (reference sequence). The CDR3 length is 11 residues. V shed 3 bases and J shed 3 bases, with 5 bases lying between them. In nucleotides, the CDR3 is TGCAGTGCTAGTGGCGAAGAGACCCAGTACTTC. Amino acid sequence: CSASGEETQYF.